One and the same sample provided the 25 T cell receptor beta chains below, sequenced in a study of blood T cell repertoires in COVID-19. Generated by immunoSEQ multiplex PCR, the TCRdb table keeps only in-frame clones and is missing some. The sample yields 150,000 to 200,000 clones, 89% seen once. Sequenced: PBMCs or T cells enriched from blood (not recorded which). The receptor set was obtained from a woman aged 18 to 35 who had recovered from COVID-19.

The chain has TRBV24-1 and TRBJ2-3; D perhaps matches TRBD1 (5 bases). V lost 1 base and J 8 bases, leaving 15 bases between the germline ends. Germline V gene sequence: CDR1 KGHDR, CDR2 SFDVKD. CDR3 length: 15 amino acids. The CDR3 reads CATSDLGIQGFTQYF. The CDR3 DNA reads TGTGCCACCAGTGATTTAGGCATCCAGGGATTTACGCAGTATTTT.

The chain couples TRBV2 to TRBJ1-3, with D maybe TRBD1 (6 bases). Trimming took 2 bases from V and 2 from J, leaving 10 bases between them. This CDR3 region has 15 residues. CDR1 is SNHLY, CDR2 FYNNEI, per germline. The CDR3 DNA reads TGTGCCAGCAGTGAATGGTCAGGGGCTGGAAACACCATATATTTT. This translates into CASSEWSGAGNTIYF. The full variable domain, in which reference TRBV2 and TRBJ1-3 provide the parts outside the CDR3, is EPEVTQTPSHQVTQMGQEVILRCVPISNHLYFYWYRQILGQKVEFLVSFYNNEISEKSEIFDDQFSVERPDGSNFTLKIRSTKLEDSAMYFCASSEWSGAGNTIYFGEGSWLTVV.

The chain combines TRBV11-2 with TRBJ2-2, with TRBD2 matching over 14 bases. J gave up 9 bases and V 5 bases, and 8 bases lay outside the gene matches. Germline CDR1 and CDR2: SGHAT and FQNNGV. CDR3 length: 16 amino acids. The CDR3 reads CASSTGLAGVSRELFF. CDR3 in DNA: TGTGCCAGCAGCACGGGACTAGCGGGGGTGAGCAGGGAGCTGTTTTTT. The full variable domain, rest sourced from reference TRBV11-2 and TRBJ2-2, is EAGVAQSPRYKIIEKRQSVAFWCNPISGHATLYWYQQILGQGPKLLIQFQNNGVVDDSQLPKDRFSAERLKGVDSTLKIQPAKLEDSAVYLCASSTGLAGVSRELFFGEGSRLTVL.

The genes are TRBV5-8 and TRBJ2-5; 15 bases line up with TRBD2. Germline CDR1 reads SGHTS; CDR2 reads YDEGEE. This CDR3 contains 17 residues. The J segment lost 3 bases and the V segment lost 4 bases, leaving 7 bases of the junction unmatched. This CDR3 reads CASSPWTSGGAEETQYF. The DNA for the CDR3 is TGTGCCAGCAGCCCCTGGACTAGCGGGGGGGCAGAAGAGACCCAGTACTTC.

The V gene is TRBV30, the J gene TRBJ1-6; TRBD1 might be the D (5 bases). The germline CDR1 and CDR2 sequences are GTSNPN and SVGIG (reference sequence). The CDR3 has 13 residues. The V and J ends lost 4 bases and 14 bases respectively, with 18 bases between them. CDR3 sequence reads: CAWTPGGALTLHF. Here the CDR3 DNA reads TGTGCCTGGACTCCTGGTGGGGCTTTGACCCTCCACTTT.

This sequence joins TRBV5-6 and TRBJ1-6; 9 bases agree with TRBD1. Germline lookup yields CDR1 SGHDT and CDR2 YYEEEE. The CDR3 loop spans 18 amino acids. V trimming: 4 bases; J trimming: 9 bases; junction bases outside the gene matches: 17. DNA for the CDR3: TGTGCCAGCAGCACACCACGGGACAGGGAGTCCTTAAGTTCACCCCTCCACTTT. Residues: CASSTPRDRESLSSPLHF.

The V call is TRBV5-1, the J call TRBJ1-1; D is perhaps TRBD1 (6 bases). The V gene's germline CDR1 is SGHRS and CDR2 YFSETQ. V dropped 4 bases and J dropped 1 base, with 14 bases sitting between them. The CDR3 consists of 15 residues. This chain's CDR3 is CASSPDGQPNTEAFF. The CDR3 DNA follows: TGCGCCAGCAGCCCGGACGGACAGCCGAACACTGAAGCTTTCTTT.

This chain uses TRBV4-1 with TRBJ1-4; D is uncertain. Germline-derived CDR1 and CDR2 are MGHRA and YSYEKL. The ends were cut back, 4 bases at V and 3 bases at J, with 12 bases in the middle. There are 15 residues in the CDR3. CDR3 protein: CASSPYGLPNEKLFF. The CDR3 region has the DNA TGCGCCAGCAGCCCCTATGGGCTTCCTAATGAAAAACTGTTTTTT.

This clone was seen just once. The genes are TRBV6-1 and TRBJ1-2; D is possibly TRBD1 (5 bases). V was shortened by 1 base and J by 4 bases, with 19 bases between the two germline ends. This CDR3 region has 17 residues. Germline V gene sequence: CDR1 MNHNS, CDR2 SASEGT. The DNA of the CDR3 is TGTGCCAGCAGTGAAGACCCGACAGAAACCCTCTTCTATGGCTACACCTTC. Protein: CASSEDPTETLFYGYTF.

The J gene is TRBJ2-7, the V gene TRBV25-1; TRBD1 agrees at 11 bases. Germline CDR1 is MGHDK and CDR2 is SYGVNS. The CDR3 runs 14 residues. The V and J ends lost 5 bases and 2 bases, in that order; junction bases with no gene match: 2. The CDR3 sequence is CASSPGQGAYEQYF. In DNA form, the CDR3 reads TGTGCCAGCAGTCCGGGACAGGGGGCCTACGAGCAGTACTTC.

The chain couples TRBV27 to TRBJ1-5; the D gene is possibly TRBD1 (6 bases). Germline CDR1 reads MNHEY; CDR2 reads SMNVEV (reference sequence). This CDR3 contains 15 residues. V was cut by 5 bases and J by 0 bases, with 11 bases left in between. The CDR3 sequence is CASSLQGNSNQPQHF. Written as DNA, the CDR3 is TGTGCCAGCAGTCTGCAGGGGAATAGCAATCAGCCCCAGCATTTT.

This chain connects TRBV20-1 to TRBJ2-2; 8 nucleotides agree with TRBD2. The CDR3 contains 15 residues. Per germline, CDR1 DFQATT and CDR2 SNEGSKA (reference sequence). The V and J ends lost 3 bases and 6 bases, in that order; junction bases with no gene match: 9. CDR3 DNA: TGCAGTGCTAGTATTCCGGGGGGGCTTTCCGGGGAGCTGTTTTTT. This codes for CSASIPGGLSGELFF.

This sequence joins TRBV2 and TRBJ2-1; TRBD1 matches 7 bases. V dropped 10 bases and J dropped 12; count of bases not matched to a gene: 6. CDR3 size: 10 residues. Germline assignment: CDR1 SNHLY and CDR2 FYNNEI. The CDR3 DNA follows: TGTGCCATCCTTAACAGGGGGCAGTTCTTC. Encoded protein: CAILNRGQFF. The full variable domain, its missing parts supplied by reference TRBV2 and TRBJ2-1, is EPEVTQTPSHQVTQMGQEVILRCVPISNHLYFYWYRQILGQKVEFLVSFYNNEISEKSEIFDDQFSVERPDGSNFTLKIRSTKLEDSAMYFCAILNRGQFFGPGTRLTVL.

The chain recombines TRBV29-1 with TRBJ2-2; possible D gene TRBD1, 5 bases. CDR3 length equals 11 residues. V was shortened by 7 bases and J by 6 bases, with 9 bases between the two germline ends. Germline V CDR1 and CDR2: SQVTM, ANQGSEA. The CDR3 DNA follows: TGCAGCGCTGCCAGGGCCGGGGAGCTGTTTTTT. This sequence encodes CSAARAGELFF.

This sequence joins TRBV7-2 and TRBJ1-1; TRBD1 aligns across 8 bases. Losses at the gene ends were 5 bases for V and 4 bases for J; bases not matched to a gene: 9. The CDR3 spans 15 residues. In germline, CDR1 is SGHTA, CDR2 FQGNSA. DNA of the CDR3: TGTGCCAGCAGCCTCCTTGCCGGACAGGGCACTGAAGCTTTCTTT. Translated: CASSLLAGQGTEAFF.

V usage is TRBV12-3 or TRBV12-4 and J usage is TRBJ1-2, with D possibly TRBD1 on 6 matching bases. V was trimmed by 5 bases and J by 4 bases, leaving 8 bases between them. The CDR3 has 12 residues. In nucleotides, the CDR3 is TGTGCCAGCAGTAGGACAGTCTATGGCTACACCTTC. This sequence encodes CASSRTVYGYTF.

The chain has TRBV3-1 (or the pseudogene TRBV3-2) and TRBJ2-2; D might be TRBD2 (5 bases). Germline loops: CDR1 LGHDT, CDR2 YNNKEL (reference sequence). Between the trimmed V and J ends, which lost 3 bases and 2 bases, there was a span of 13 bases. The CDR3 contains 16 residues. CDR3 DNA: TGTGCCAGCAGCCAGGAGCGGTCCCTCAACACCGGGGAGCTGTTTTTT. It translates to CASSQERSLNTGELFF.

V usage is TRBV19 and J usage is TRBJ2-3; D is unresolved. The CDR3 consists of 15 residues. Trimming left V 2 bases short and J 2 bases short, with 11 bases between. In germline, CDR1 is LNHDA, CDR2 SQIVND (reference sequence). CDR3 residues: CASSISPTHTDTQYF. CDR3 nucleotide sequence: TGTGCCAGTAGTATATCGCCTACCCACACAGATACGCAGTATTTT.

CDR3 coding DNA: TGTGCCACCAGTGAAACGGACAGAGCAGGCTACACCTTC. Its translation: CATSETDRAGYTF. This chain connects TRBV24-1 to TRBJ1-2; possible D gene TRBD1, 6 bases. Germline-derived CDR1 and CDR2 are KGHDR and SFDVKD. The CDR3 has 13 amino acids. V lost 4 bases and J lost 8, with 13 bases in between.

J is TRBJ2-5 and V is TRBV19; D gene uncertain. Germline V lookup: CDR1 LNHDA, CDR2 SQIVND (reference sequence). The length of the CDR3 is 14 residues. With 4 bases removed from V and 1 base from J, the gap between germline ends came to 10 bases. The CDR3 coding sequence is TGTGCCAGTAGTAGACTCCCGATCCAAGAGACCCAGTACTTC. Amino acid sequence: CASSRLPIQETQYF. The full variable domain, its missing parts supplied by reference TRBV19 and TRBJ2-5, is DGGITQSPKYLFRKEGQNVTLSCEQNLNHDAMYWYRQDPGQGLRLIYYSQIVNDFQKGDIAEGYSVSREKKESFPLTVTSAQKNPTAFYLCASSRLPIQETQYFGPGTRLLVL.

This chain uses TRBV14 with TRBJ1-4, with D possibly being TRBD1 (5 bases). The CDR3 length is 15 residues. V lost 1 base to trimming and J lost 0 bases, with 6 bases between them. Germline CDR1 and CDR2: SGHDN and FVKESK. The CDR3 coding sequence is TGTGCCAGCAGCCAAGTAGGGGCAACTAATGAAAAACTGTTTTTT. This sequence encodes CASSQVGATNEKLFF.

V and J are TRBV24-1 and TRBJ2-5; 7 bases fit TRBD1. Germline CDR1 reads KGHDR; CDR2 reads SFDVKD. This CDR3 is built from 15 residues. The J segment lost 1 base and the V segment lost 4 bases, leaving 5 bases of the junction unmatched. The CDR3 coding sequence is TGTGCCACCAGTGAAGGGGGCCCCTTCCAAGAGACCCAGTACTTC. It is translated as CATSEGGPFQETQYF.

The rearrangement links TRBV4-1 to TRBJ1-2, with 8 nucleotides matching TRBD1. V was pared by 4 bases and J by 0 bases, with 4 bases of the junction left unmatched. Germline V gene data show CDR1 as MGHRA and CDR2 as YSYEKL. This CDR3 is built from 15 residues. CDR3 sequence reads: CASSPDRVTNYGYTF. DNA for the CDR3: TGCGCCAGCAGCCCGGACAGGGTTACTAACTATGGCTACACCTTC.

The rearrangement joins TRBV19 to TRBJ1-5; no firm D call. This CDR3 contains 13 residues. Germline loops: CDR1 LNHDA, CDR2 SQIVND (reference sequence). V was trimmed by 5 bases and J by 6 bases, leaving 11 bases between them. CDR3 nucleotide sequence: TGTGCCAGTAGTCCGCGGAATGTTCAGCCCCAGCATTTT. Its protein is CASSPRNVQPQHF.

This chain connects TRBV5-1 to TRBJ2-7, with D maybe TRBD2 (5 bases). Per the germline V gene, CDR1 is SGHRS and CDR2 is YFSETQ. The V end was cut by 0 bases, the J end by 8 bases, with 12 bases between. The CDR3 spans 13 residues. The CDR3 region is CASSLDETTKQYF. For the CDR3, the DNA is TGCGCCAGCAGCTTGGATGAGACTACGAAGCAGTACTTC.